Below, one T cell receptor beta chain is given with its context. Its antigen is not identified. The data stem from a study of cytomegalovirus exposure and HLA in healthy donors. PCR involved 60 Vbeta and 13 Jbeta primers. The protocol was immunoSEQ multiplex PCR, while the TCRdb copy is restricted to in-frame clones and leaves out a portion. This sample yields tens of thousands of clones, of which 80% are seen a single time; roughly 32% belongs to the top ten. Study-wide results and caveats: Most of the TCR beta V segments (in an earlier analysis) were productive either about 87% or about 30% of the time. The classifier reportedly diagnosed cytomegalovirus status with high specificity and sensitivity.

The V and J ends lost 0 bases and 0 bases respectively, with 9 bases between them. The germline V gene encodes CDR1 LNHNV and CDR2 YYDKDF (reference sequence). CDR3 length: 16 amino acids. The TCR was taken from a man aged 45-60 years in good health and CMV-seropositive. The sample consisted of PBMCs. The chain has TRBV15 and TRBJ2-1, with D possibly TRBD1 on 5 matching bases. The CDR3 nucleotides read TGTGCCACCAGCAGAGATCAGGGAAGCTCCTACAATGAGCAGTTCTTC. Translation: CATSRDQGSSYNEQFF.